This T cell receptor beta chain derives from a study of blood T cell repertoires in COVID-19. The method was immunoSEQ multiplex PCR; TCRdb's version includes in-frame clones alone and lacks a portion of them. The table includes about 40,000 clones, roughly 85% detected once. The sequenced sample consisted of peripheral blood. This TCR came from a human donor in a cohort sampled during active COVID-19.

Here the CDR3 reads CASKGQIGRVLGNTIYF. The CDR3 DNA is TGTGCCAGCAAGGGACAAATCGGAAGGGTGCTGGGAAACACCATATATTTT. V is TRBV2 and J is TRBJ1-3; TRBD1 is a possible D gene (6 bases). The CDR3 contains 17 residues. Germline lookup yields CDR1 SNHLY and CDR2 FYNNEI. V was clipped by 7 bases and J by 4 bases, with 23 bases between them.